This TCR beta chain appears in the sequencing data of a study of blood T cell repertoires in COVID-19. The protocol was immunoSEQ multiplex PCR, while the TCRdb copy is restricted to in-frame clones and leaves out a portion. This table holds about 180,000 clones, over 75% found once. Only one count was recorded for this clone. V gave up 4 bases and J gave up 4 bases, with 7 bases separating them. Germline lookup yields CDR1 SGHTA and CDR2 FQGTGA. The CDR3 spans 13 residues. The sample comprised PBMCs or T cells enriched from blood (not recorded which). The chain couples TRBV7-3 to TRBJ2-2; D may be TRBD2 (6 bases). This receptor was identified in a human donor with acute COVID-19. The donor label of this sample is uncertain. CDR3 loop: CASSSEGTGELFF. The CDR3 coding sequence is TGTGCCAGCAGCTCGGAGGGCACCGGGGAGCTGTTTTTT. The variable domain in full, completed from reference TRBV7-3 and TRBJ2-2, reads GAGVSQTPSNKVTEKGKYVELRCDPISGHTALYWYRQSLGQGPEFLIYFQGTGAADDSGLPNDRFFAVRPEGSVSTLKIQRTERGDSAVYLCASSSEGTGELFFGEGSRLTVL.